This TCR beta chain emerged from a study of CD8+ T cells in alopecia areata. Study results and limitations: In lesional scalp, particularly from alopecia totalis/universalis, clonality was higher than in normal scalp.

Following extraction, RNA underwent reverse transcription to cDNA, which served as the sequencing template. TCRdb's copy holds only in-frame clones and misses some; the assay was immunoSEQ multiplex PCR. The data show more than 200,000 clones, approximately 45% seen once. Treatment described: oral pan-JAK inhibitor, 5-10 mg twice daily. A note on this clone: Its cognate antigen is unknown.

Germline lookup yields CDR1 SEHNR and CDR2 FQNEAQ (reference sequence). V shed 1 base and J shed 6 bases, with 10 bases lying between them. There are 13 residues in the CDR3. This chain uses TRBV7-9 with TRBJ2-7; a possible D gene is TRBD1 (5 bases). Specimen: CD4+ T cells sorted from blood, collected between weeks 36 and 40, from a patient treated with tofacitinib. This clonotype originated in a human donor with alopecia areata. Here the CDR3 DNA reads TGTGCCAGCAGCTTAGACCAAACAGGCGAGCAGTACTTC. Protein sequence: CASSLDQTGEQYF.